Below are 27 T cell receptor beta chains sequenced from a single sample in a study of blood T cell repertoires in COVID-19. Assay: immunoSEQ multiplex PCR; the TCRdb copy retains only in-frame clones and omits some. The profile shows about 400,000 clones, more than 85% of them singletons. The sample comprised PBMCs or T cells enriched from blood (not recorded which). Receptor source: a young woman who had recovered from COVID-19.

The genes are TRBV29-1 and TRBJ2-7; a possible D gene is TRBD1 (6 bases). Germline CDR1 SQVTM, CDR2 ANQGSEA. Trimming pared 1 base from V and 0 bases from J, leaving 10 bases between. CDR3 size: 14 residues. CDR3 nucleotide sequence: TGCAGCGTTGAAGGACAGGAGACCTCCTACGAGCAGTACTTC. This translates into CSVEGQETSYEQYF.

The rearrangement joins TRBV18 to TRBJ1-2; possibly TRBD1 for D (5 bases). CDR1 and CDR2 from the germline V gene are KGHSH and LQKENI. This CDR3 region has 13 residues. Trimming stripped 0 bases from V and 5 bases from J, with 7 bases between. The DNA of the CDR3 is TGTGCCAGCTCACCACCTCAGGGTTATGGCTACACCTTC. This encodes CASSPPQGYGYTF.

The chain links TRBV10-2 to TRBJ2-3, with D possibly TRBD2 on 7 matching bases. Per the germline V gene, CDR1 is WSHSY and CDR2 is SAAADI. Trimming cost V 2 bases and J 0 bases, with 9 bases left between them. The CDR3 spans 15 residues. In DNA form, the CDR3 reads TGCGCCAGCAGTGAGGGGGGGGCAAGCACAGATACGCAGTATTTT. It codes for CASSEGGASTDTQYF.

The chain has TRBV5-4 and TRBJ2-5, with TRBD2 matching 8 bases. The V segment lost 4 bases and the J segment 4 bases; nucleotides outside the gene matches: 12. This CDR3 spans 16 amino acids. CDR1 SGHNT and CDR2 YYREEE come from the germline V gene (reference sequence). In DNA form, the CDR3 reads TGTGCCAGCAGCCCAGGCGGGGAGCGGGGGATAGAGACCCAGTACTTC. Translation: CASSPGGERGIETQYF. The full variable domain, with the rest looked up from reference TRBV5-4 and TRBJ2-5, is ETGVTQSPTHLIKTRGQQVTLRCSSQSGHNTVSWYQQALGQGPQFIFQYYREEENGRGNFPPRFSGLQFPNYSSELNVNALELDDSALYLCASSPGGERGIETQYFGPGTRLLVL.

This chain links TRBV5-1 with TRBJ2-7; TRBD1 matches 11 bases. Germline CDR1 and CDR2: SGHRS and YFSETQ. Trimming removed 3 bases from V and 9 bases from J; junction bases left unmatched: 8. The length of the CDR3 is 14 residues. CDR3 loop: CASSSRDRGFVQYF. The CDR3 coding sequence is TGCGCCAGCAGCTCCCGGGACAGGGGGTTCGTGCAGTACTTC. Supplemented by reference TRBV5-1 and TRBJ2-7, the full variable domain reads KAGVTQTPRYLIKTRGQQVTLSCSPISGHRSVSWYQQTPGQGLQFLFEYFSETQRNKGNFPGRFSGRQFSNSRSEMNVSTLELGDSALYLCASSSRDRGFVQYFGPGTRLTVT.

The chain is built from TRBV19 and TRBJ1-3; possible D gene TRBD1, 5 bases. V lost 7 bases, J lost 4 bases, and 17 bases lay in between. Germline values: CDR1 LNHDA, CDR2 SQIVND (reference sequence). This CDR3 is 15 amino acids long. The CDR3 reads CASTPVGGSGNTIYF. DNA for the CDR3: TGTGCCAGTACCCCAGTGGGGGGTTCAGGAAACACCATATATTTT. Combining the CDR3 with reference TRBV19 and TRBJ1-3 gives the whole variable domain DGGITQSPKYLFRKEGQNVTLSCEQNLNHDAMYWYRQDPGQGLRLIYYSQIVNDFQKGDIAEGYSVSREKKESFPLTVTSAQKNPTAFYLCASTPVGGSGNTIYFGEGSWLTVV.

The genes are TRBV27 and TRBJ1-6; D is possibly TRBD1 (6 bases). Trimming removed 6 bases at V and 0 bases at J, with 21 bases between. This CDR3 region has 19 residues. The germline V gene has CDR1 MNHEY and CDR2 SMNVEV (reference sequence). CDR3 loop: CASSRNRVGISSYNSPLHF. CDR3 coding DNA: TGTGCCAGCAGCCGCAACAGGGTTGGGATTAGCTCCTATAATTCACCCCTCCACTTT.

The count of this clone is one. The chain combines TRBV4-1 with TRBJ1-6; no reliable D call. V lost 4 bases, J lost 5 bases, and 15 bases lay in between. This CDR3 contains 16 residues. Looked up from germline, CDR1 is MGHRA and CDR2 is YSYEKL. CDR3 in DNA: TGCGCCAGCAGCCCCCGGTCCCCCGGTAATAATTCACCCCTCCACTTT. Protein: CASSPRSPGNNSPLHF.

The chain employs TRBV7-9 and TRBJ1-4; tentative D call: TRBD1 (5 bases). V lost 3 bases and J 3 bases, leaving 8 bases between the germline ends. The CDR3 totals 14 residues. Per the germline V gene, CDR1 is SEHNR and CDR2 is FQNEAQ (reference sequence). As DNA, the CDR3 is TGTGCCAGCAGCTTTGGGGGGGCTAATGAAAAACTGTTTTTT. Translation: CASSFGGANEKLFF.

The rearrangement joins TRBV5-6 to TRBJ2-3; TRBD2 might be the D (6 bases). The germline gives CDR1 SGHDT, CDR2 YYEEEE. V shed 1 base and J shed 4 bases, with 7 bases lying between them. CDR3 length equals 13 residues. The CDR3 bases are TGTGCCAGCAGCTTGAGACTAGCAGATACGCAGTATTTT. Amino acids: CASSLRLADTQYF.

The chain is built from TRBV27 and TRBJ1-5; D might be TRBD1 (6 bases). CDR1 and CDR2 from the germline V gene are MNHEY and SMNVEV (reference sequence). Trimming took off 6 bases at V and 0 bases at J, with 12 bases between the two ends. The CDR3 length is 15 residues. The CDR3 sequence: CASSRTGISNQPQHF. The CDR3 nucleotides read TGTGCCAGCAGCCGTACAGGGATTAGCAATCAGCCCCAGCATTTT.

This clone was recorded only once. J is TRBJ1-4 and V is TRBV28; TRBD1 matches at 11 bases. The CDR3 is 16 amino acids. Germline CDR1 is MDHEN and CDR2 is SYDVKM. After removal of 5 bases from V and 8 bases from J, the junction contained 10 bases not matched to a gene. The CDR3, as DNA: TGTGCCAGCAGTAAGGGGGGACAGGGGGTTCGGGAAAAACTGTTTTTT. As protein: CASSKGGQGVREKLFF.

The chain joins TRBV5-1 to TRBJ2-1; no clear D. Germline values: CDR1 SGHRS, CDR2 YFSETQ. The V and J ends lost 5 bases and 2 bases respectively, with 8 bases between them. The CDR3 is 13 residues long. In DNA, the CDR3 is TGCGCCAGCAGACCTACTCCCTACAATGAGCAGTTCTTC. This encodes CASRPTPYNEQFF.

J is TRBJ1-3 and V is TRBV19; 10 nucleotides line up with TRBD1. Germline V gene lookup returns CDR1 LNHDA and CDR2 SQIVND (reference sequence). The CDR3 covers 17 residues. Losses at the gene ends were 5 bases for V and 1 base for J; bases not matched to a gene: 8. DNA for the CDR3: TGTGCCAGTAGTTCATGGACAGGGGGTGTATCTGGAAACACCATATATTTT. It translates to CASSSWTGGVSGNTIYF. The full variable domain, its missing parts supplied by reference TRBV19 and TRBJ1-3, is DGGITQSPKYLFRKEGQNVTLSCEQNLNHDAMYWYRQDPGQGLRLIYYSQIVNDFQKGDIAEGYSVSREKKESFPLTVTSAQKNPTAFYLCASSSWTGGVSGNTIYFGEGSWLTVV.

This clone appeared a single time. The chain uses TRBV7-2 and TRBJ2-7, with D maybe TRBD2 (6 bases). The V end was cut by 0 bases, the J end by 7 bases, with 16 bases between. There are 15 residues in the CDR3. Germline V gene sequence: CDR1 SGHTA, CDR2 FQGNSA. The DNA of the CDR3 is TGTGCCAGCAGCTTAGCGGCGGGGATTGATATGGAGCAGTACTTC. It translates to CASSLAAGIDMEQYF.

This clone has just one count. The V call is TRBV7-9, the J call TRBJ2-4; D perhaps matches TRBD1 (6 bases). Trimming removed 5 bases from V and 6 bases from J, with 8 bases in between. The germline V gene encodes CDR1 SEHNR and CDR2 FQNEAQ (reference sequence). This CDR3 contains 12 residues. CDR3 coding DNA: TGTGCCAGCAGCCTGGACAGAAACATTCAGTACTTC. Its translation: CASSLDRNIQYF.

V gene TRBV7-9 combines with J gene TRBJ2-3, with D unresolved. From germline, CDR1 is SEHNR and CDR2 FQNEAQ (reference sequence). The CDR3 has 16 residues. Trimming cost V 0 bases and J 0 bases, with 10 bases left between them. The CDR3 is CASSLADTSSTDTQYF. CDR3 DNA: TGTGCCAGCAGCTTAGCCGACACCTCTAGCACAGATACGCAGTATTTT.

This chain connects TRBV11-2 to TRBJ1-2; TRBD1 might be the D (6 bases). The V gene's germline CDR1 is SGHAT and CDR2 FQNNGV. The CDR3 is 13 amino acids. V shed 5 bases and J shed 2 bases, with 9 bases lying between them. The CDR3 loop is CASSVDSNYGYTF. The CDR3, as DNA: TGTGCCAGCAGCGTGGACAGCAACTATGGCTACACCTTC.

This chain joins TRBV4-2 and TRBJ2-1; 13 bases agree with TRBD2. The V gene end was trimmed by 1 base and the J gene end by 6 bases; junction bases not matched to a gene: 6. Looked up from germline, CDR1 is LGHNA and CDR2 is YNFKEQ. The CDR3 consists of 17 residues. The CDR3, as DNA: TGTGCCAGCAGCCAAGGGACTAGCGGGAGTGGAGGCAATGAGCAGTTCTTC. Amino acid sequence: CASSQGTSGSGGNEQFF.

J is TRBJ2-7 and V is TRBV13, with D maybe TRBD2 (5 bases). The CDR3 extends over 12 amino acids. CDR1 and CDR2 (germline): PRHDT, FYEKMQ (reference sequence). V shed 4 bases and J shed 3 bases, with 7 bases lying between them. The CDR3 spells CASSSDFYEQYF. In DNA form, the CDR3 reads TGTGCCAGCAGCTCGGACTTCTACGAGCAGTACTTC.

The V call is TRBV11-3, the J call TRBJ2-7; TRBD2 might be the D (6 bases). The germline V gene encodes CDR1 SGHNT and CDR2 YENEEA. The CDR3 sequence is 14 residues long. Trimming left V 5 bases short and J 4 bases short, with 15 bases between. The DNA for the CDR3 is TGTGCCAGCAGCGCGCCGGGACTTATTTACGAGCAGTACTTC. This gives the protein CASSAPGLIYEQYF.

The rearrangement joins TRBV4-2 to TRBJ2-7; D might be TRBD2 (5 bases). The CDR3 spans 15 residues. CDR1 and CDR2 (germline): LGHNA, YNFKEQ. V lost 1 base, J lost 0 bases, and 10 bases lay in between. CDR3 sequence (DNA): TGTGCCAGCAGCCAAGTGGCGGGTAGCTCCTACGAGCAGTACTTC. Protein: CASSQVAGSSYEQYF.

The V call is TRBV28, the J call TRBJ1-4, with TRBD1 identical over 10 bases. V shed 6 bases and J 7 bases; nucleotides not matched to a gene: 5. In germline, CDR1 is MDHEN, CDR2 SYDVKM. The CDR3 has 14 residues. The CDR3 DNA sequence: TGTGCCAGCAGGCAAGACAGGGGGCGTGAAAAACTGTTTTTT. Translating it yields CASRQDRGREKLFF.

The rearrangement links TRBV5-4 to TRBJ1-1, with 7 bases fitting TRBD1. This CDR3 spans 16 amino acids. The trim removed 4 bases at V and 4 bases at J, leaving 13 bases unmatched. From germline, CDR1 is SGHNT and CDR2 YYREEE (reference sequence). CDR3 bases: TGTGCCAGCAGCCCTGGGGGCTCAGGGGGACTCACTGAAGCTTTCTTT. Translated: CASSPGGSGGLTEAFF.

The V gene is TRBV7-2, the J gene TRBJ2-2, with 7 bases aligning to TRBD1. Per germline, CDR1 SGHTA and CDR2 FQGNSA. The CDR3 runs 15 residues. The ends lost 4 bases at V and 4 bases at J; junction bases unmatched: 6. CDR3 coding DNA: TGTGCCAGCAGCTACGAACAGGGGTTCACCGGGGAGCTGTTTTTT. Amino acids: CASSYEQGFTGELFF.

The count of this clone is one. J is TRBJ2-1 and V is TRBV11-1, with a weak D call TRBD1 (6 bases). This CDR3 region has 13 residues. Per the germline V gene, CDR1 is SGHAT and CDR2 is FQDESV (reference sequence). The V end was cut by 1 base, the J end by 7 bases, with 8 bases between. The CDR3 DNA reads TGTGCCAGCAGCTTAGGGGGGCAGAATGAGCAGTTCTTC. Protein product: CASSLGGQNEQFF.

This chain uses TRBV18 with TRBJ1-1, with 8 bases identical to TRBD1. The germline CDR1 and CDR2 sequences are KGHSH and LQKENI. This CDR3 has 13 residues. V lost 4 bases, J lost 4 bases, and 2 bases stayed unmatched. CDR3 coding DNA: TGTGCCAGCTCACGAGGGACAGGCACTGAAGCTTTCTTT. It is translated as CASSRGTGTEAFF.